One sample yielded the 9 T cell receptor beta chains listed below, sequenced in a study of regulatory T cells in long-lasting Graves disease. Relying on iRepertoire HTBI primers and Arm-PCR of CDR3 regions, the team built TCR beta libraries. Using its own MiXCR run on the multiplex PCR reads, TCRdb lists one record per CDR3 protein. The sample has 350,000 to 450,000 distinct CDR3 sequences, approximately 10% seen once. Documented time point: newly diagnosed GD, antithyroid drugs for less than 3 months. From RNA extracted from PBMCs, the TCR library was made. These data are also associated with another study on T cells in Graves' hyperthyroidism and ophthalmopathy.

This sample comprised peripheral blood mononuclear cells (PBMCs), obtained at new diagnosis, from a patient treated with antithyroid drugs. The receptors were sampled from a young woman with Graves disease.

This rearrangement joins TRBV7-9 to TRBJ1-1; D ambiguous. Trimming removed 1 base from V and 11 bases from J, with 14 bases in between. This CDR3 comprises 13 residues. CDR1 and CDR2 from the germline V gene are SEHNR and FQNEAQ (reference sequence). The DNA for the CDR3 is TGTGCCAGCAGCTTAGGGGATCCCCCGACGGCTTTCTTT. It is translated as CASSLGDPPTAFF.

A word on this clonotype: An end of the junction differs from the germline gene, which may be a read error. The chain carries TRBV6-1 and TRBJ2-1; unclear D gene. CDR1 is MNHNS and CDR2 is SASEGT in the germline V gene. The CDR3 contains 14 residues. CDR3 in amino acids: CSSSSGSSYNEQFF. The CDR3 DNA reads TGTTCCAGCTCTTCGGGTAGCTCCTACAATGAGCAGTTCTTC.

The gene calls are TRBV4-1 and TRBJ2-7; 14 bases match TRBD2. Germline CDR1 and CDR2: MGHRA and YSYEKL. This CDR3 contains 16 residues. The junction had 3 bases not matched to a gene; V was cut back by 1 base and J by 4 bases. CDR3 nucleotides: TGCGCCAGCAGCCAAGGACTAGCGGGAGGGCCATACGAGCAGTACTTC. Its translation: CASSQGLAGGPYEQYF.

The rearrangement joins TRBV20-1 to TRBJ1-5; possible D gene TRBD1, 6 bases. V lost 7 bases, J lost 2 bases, and 12 bases lay in between. Germline V gene data show CDR1 as DFQATT and CDR2 as SNEGSKA (reference sequence). The CDR3 has 13 residues. CDR3 DNA sequence: TGCAGTGTCCAGGGGCTTCGCAATCAGCCCCAGCATTTT. Protein product: CSVQGLRNQPQHF.

This clonotype was found a few times. The chain links TRBV19 to TRBJ2-1, with 7 nucleotides matching TRBD2. This CDR3 has 14 amino acids. V gave up 3 bases and J gave up 4 bases; unmatched junction bases: 3. The germline gives CDR1 LNHDA, CDR2 SQIVND (reference sequence). In nucleotides, the CDR3 is TGTGCCAGTAGTATCGGGACTACATACAATGAGCAGTTCTTC. This translates into CASSIGTTYNEQFF.

At least ten counts were recorded for this clonotype. The V gene is TRBV3-1, the J gene TRBJ2-5, with D unresolved. V lost 0 bases, J lost 2 bases, and 4 bases lay in between. The CDR3 loop spans 13 amino acids. The germline V gene encodes CDR1 LGHDT and CDR2 YNNKEL (reference sequence). CDR3 in DNA: TGTGCCAGCAGCCAAGATCGACAAGAGACCCAGTACTTC. Translation gives CASSQDRQETQYF.

This clonotype was observed at least ten times. The chain has TRBV7-9 and TRBJ2-5, with 7 bases identical to TRBD1. Germline loops: CDR1 SEHNR, CDR2 FQNEAQ (reference sequence). CDR3 length: 14 amino acids. J lost 1 base, V lost 5 bases, and 4 bases had no gene match. CDR3 in amino acids: CASSRDSPQETQYF. DNA for the CDR3: TGTGCCAGCAGCAGGGACAGCCCCCAAGAGACCCAGTACTTC. Full variable domain (missing parts from reference TRBV7-9 and TRBJ2-5): DTGVSQNPRHKITKRGQNVTFRCDPISEHNRLYWYRQTLGQGPEFLTYFQNEAQLEKSRLLSDRFSAERPKGSFSTLEIQRTEQGDSAMYLCASSRDSPQETQYFGPGTRLLVL.

This clonotype was recorded many times. The chain combines TRBV7-3 with TRBJ2-2; the D is unclear. The ends were cut back, 6 bases at V and 4 bases at J, with 15 bases in the middle. This CDR3 has 15 residues. From germline, CDR1 is SGHTA and CDR2 FQGTGA. The CDR3 bases are TGTGCCAGCAGTAACTCTGCCAGTTCCACCGGGGAGCTGTTTTTT. Translated, it gives CASSNSASSTGELFF.

The chain couples TRBV5-4 to TRBJ2-7; 7 nucleotides align to TRBD1. The junction had 5 bases not matched to a gene; V was cut back by 0 bases and J by 2 bases. Germline values: CDR1 SGHNT, CDR2 YYREEE (reference sequence). The CDR3 covers 15 residues. This chain's CDR3 is CASSLVRDRTYEQYF. CDR3 nucleotides: TGTGCCAGCAGCTTGGTCAGGGACAGAACCTACGAGCAGTACTTC.